This entry lists 24 T cell receptor beta chains sequenced from one sample in a study of identical twins. One entry per CDR3 protein, called by TCRdb with MiXCR from the 5' RACE reads. The sample lists 1.5 million to 2 million distinct CDR3 sequences; roughly a third were seen once. Sample: cord blood. These receptors all stem from a newborn girl in good health.

This clonotype was detected a few times. The rearrangement links TRBV27 to TRBJ1-2; 12 bases are a match to TRBD1. After removal of 8 bases from V and 8 bases from J, the junction contained 12 bases not matched to a gene. The CDR3 runs 15 residues. Germline-derived CDR1 and CDR2 are MNHEY and SMNVEV (reference sequence). CDR3 sequence: CASLSPGQGAGGYTF. CDR3 coding DNA: TGTGCCAGCCTTTCGCCGGGACAGGGGGCAGGGGGCTACACCTTC.

The table lists this clonotype with a few counts. V and J are TRBV28 and TRBJ2-5; 9 bases align to TRBD1. V lost 6 bases, J lost 11 bases, and 13 bases stayed unmatched. The germline gives CDR1 MDHEN, CDR2 SYDVKM. The CDR3 runs to 14 residues. This CDR3 reads CASRSGTGRNEQYF. The CDR3 DNA reads TGTGCCAGCAGGTCCGGGACAGGGAGGAATGAGCAGTACTTC.

In its sample, this clonotype was seen a few times. This rearrangement joins TRBV12-3 or TRBV12-4 to TRBJ2-7, with 8 bases lining up with TRBD1. The CDR3 is 15 residues long. V gave up 6 bases and J gave up 4 bases; unmatched junction bases: 11. DNA of the CDR3: TGTGCCAGCAGACCGACAGGGGCCCTCCCTTACGAGCAGTACTTC. Its protein product is CASRPTGALPYEQYF.

V gene TRBV20-1 combines with J gene TRBJ2-3, with TRBD2 matching 9 bases. Germline assignment: CDR1 DFQATT and CDR2 SNEGSKA (reference sequence). Unmatched junction bases numbered 13, after V lost 0 bases and J lost 6 bases. The CDR3 totals 17 residues. The CDR3 region is CSARDRVRSGRMDTQYF. The CDR3 DNA reads as TGCAGTGCTAGAGATCGAGTGCGCAGCGGGAGGATGGATACGCAGTATTTT.

The V call is TRBV12-3 or TRBV12-4, the J call TRBJ1-1; TRBD1 matches 12 bases. The V and J ends lost 6 bases and 0 bases, in that order; junction bases with no gene match: 11. The CDR3 runs to 18 residues. The CDR3 spells CASRTGDRGLMMNTEAFF. The DNA for the CDR3 is TGTGCCAGCAGAACCGGGGACAGGGGGCTTATGATGAACACTGAAGCTTTCTTT.

The chain carries TRBV11-2 and TRBJ2-1; no definite D call. The CDR3 is made up of 12 amino acids. The V gene's germline CDR1 is SGHAT and CDR2 FQNNGV. V lost 5 bases to trimming and J lost 9 bases, with 11 bases between them. In DNA, the CDR3 is TGTGCCAGCAGCCCCAGTTCAGGTGAGCAGTTCTTC. This codes for CASSPSSGEQFF. Full variable domain (outside the CDR3, taken from reference TRBV11-2 and TRBJ2-1): EAGVAQSPRYKIIEKRQSVAFWCNPISGHATLYWYQQILGQGPKLLIQFQNNGVVDDSQLPKDRFSAERLKGVDSTLKIQPAKLEDSAVYLCASSPSSGEQFFGPGTRLTVL.

The table lists this clonotype with many counts. The genes are TRBV20-1 and TRBJ2-7; the D gene is possibly TRBD2 (5 bases). The CDR3 has 12 amino acids. Per the germline V gene, CDR1 is DFQATT and CDR2 is SNEGSKA (reference sequence). With 1 base removed from V and 2 bases from J, the gap between germline ends came to 6 bases. The CDR3 DNA follows: TGCAGTGCTAGAGGGACTCCCTACGAGCAGTACTTC. It encodes CSARGTPYEQYF.

V is TRBV3-1 and J is TRBJ2-1; 8 bases fit TRBD2. The J call is in doubt because the DNA end fits TRBJ2-7 better. The germline V gene has CDR1 LGHDT and CDR2 YNNKEL (reference sequence). The CDR3 runs 15 residues. The CDR3 sequence is CASSQRRGAYNEQYF. The CDR3 nucleotides read TGTGCCAGCAGCCAACGGCGGGGGGCCTACAATGAGCAGTACTTC.

This clonotype occurred a few times. This chain uses TRBV7-8 with TRBJ2-3, with 9 bases lining up with TRBD1. The CDR3 length is 16 residues. The V and J ends lost 2 bases and 2 bases, in that order; junction bases with no gene match: 5. Germline CDR1 is SGHVS and CDR2 is FQNEAQ. The CDR3 loop reads CASSLPGTGLTDTQYF. Written as DNA, the CDR3 is TGTGCCAGCAGCTTACCCGGGACAGGGCTCACAGATACGCAGTATTTT.

This clonotype appeared a few times. This rearrangement joins TRBV2 to TRBJ1-6, with D possibly being TRBD1 (6 bases). From germline, CDR1 is SNHLY and CDR2 FYNNEI. The length of the CDR3 is 15 residues. Trimming left V 4 bases short and J 5 bases short, with 12 bases between. The CDR3 region is CASSADSGDNSPLHF. DNA of the CDR3: TGTGCCAGCAGTGCGGACAGCGGGGATAATTCACCCCTCCACTTT.

This clonotype was seen just once. This chain uses TRBV7-2 with TRBJ1-1; TRBD1 might be the D (6 bases). The V end was cut by 1 base, the J end by 4 bases, with 13 bases between. Germline values: CDR1 SGHTA, CDR2 FQGNSA. The CDR3 runs to 15 residues. The CDR3: CASSLEWGRGTEAFF. In DNA, the CDR3 is TGTGCCAGCAGCTTAGAGTGGGGGCGCGGCACTGAAGCTTTCTTT.

The V call is TRBV20-1, the J call TRBJ2-6; 7 positions agree with TRBD1. V was pared by 5 bases and J by 0 bases, with 10 bases of the junction left unmatched. This CDR3 is 17 amino acids long. The germline gives CDR1 DFQATT, CDR2 SNEGSKA (reference sequence). CDR3 region: CSAQRGTVASGANVLTF. In DNA, the CDR3 is TGCAGTGCTCAACGAGGGACAGTGGCCTCTGGGGCCAACGTCCTGACTTTC.

In its sample, this clonotype was seen a few times. The rearrangement joins TRBV11-2 to TRBJ1-2; 10 positions match TRBD1. From germline, CDR1 is SGHAT and CDR2 FQNNGV. This CDR3 region has 16 residues. Unmatched junction bases numbered 8, after V lost 4 bases and J lost 3 bases. Here the CDR3 DNA reads TGTGCCAGCAGCTCGCCCGGGACAGGGGTGTACTATGGCTACACCTTC. It specifies CASSSPGTGVYYGYTF.

The chain is built from TRBV20-1 and TRBJ1-2; 8 nucleotides line up with TRBD1. J gave up 3 bases and V 4 bases, and 4 bases lay outside the gene matches. Per germline, CDR1 DFQATT and CDR2 SNEGSKA (reference sequence). The CDR3 is 13 amino acids. The DNA for the CDR3 is TGCAGTGCTACAAGGACAGGGTACTATGGCTACACCTTC. Amino acid sequence: CSATRTGYYGYTF.

This clonotype was observed a few times. The V call is TRBV28, the J call TRBJ2-7; 7 positions match TRBD1. Trimming cost V 3 bases and J 3 bases; bases outside gene matches: 8. Germline values: CDR1 MDHEN, CDR2 SYDVKM. This CDR3 spans 15 amino acids. The CDR3, as DNA: TGTGCCAGCAGTTTCTCCGGACAGGTTAACTACGAGCAGTACTTC. It yields the protein CASSFSGQVNYEQYF.

This clonotype was seen many times. The gene calls are TRBV18 and TRBJ1-4, with D hard to call. Germline values: CDR1 KGHSH, CDR2 LQKENI. The CDR3 loop spans 11 amino acids. V lost 8 bases to trimming and J lost 3 bases, with 4 bases between them. For the CDR3, the DNA is TGTGCCAGCAGCCCTAATGAAAAACTGTTTTTT. It encodes CASSPNEKLFF.

This clonotype was recorded a few times. The V and J genes are TRBV6-6 and TRBJ2-3; 7 bases map to TRBD2. With 2 bases clipped from V and 2 bases from J, the junction kept 4 bases outside the gene matches. Germline V gene lookup returns CDR1 MNHNY and CDR2 SVGAGI (reference sequence). The CDR3 has 15 amino acids. This chain's CDR3 is CASSYRGGYTDTQYF. CDR3 DNA sequence: TGTGCCAGCAGTTACCGCGGGGGTTACACAGATACGCAGTATTTT.

This clonotype was recorded a few times. This chain joins TRBV4-2 and TRBJ2-7; 9 bases match TRBD2. Germline trimming cut 4 bases from V and 3 bases from J; bases unmatched to any gene: 4. This CDR3 is built from 14 residues. The germline CDR1 and CDR2 sequences are LGHNA and YNFKEQ. CDR3 loop: CASSPGTSFYEQYF. The CDR3 bases are TGTGCCAGCAGCCCCGGGACTAGCTTCTACGAGCAGTACTTC.

This chain connects TRBV20-1 to TRBJ2-1; TRBD2 matches at 11 bases. V trimming: 3 bases; J trimming: 3 bases; junction bases outside the gene matches: 10. CDR3 length: 17 residues. CDR1 DFQATT and CDR2 SNEGSKA come from the germline V gene (reference sequence). The CDR3 DNA sequence: TGCAGTGCTAGGATTAGCGGGAGGGCCACCTACTACAATGAGCAGTTCTTC. Protein sequence: CSARISGRATYYNEQFF.

Only a few counts were recorded for this clonotype. The chain is built from TRBV12-5 and TRBJ1-1; TRBD1 might be the D (6 bases). Germline lookup yields CDR1 LGHNT and CDR2 FRNRAP. There are 15 residues in the CDR3. Between the trimmed V and J ends, which lost 5 bases and 4 bases, there was a span of 17 bases. The CDR3 coding sequence is TGTGCTAGTGGTCCCCCAACAGGGAGGGTCACTGAAGCTTTCTTT. Translated, it gives CASGPPTGRVTEAFF.

The rearrangement links TRBV4-1 to TRBJ2-3; the match to TRBD2 covers 7 bases. CDR3 length: 16 amino acids. CDR1 is MGHRA, CDR2 YSYEKL, per germline. Germline trimming cut 2 bases from V and 2 bases from J; bases unmatched to any gene: 7. The CDR3 spells CASSQTTAGLTDTQYF. The DNA for the CDR3 is TGCGCCAGCAGCCAAACCACAGCGGGGCTCACAGATACGCAGTATTTT.

The chain combines TRBV21-1 with TRBJ2-5; the table's D call of TRBD2 was not tested on the DNA. TRBV21-1 is termed a pseudogene. The length of the CDR3 is 19 residues. The CDR3 spells CASSKVVPTSKSKEETQYF. The CDR3 DNA is TGTGCCAGCAGCAAAGTGGTGCCAACTAGTAAGAGTAAAGAAGAGACCCAGTACTTC.

Only a few counts were recorded for this clonotype. The gene calls are TRBV11-1 and TRBJ2-6, with 7 positions matching TRBD2. The V gene's germline CDR1 is SGHAT and CDR2 FQDESV (reference sequence). The trim removed 5 bases at V and 1 base at J, leaving 8 bases unmatched. The CDR3 covers 17 residues. The CDR3 loop reads CASSPRTRKSGANVLTF. CDR3 nucleotides: TGTGCCAGCAGCCCCCGGACTAGAAAGTCTGGGGCCAACGTCCTGACTTTC.

The chain employs TRBV5-1 and TRBJ1-4, with 11 positions matching TRBD1. CDR3 length: 17 residues. J gave up 0 bases and V 3 bases, and 4 bases lay outside the gene matches. Germline V lookup: CDR1 SGHRS, CDR2 YFSETQ. CDR3 nucleotide sequence: TGCGCCAGCAGCTCCGGACAGGGGGCTACAACTAATGAAAAACTGTTTTTT. Translated: CASSSGQGATTNEKLFF. Drawing the rest from reference TRBV5-1 and TRBJ1-4, the complete variable domain is KAGVTQTPRYLIKTRGQQVTLSCSPISGHRSVSWYQQTPGQGLQFLFEYFSETQRNKGNFPGRFSGRQFSNSRSEMNVSTLELGDSALYLCASSSGQGATTNEKLFFGSGTQLSVL.